One T cell receptor beta chain is described in this entry. The antigen is undetermined. This record comes from a study of cytomegalovirus exposure and HLA in healthy donors. Findings and caveats of the study: A later analysis by the authors found several of the most significant clusters apparently linked to common viral pathogens.

The CDR3 spans 15 residues. The J segment lost 5 bases and the V segment lost 1 base, leaving 6 bases of the junction unmatched. CDR1 is SGHTA and CDR2 is FQGNSA in the germline V gene. The PCR employed 60 Vbeta primers together with 13 Jbeta primers. The protocol was immunoSEQ multiplex PCR, while the TCRdb copy is restricted to in-frame clones and leaves out a portion. The table records around 99,000 clones, 69% of them present only once. These donors counted as nominally healthy when sampled, but unrecorded immune exposures were likely. This clonotype originated in a woman in her 70s in good health and CMV-seropositive. This chain joins TRBV7-2 and TRBJ1-1; 8 bases line up with TRBD1. The sequenced sample was PBMCs. CDR3: CASSLVPGGMTEAFF. DNA for the CDR3: TGTGCCAGCAGCTTAGTTCCAGGGGGCATGACTGAAGCTTTCTTT. The complete variable domain, with remaining parts taken from reference TRBV7-2 and TRBJ1-1, reads GAGVSQSPSNKVTEKGKDVELRCDPISGHTALYWYRQSLGQGLEFLIYFQGNSAPDKSGLPSDRFSAERTGGSVSTLTIQRTQQEDSAVYLCASSLVPGGMTEAFFGQGTRLTVV.